The following is a TCR beta chain sequence with its context. The sample originates from a study of blood T cell repertoires in COVID-19. The germline CDR1 and CDR2 sequences are MNHEY and SMNVEV (reference sequence). This CDR3 comprises 18 residues. After removal of 10 bases from V and 7 bases from J, the junction contained 22 bases not matched to a gene. Some clones are missing from TCRdb's copy, which holds only in-frame ones; the method was immunoSEQ multiplex PCR. The data show roughly 230,000 clones, with around 84% seen just once and roughly a tenth held by the top ten. The clonotype comes from a woman at least 80 years old with COVID-19, enrolled during active disease. J is TRBJ2-1 and V is TRBV27; the match to TRBD2 covers 10 bases. The sample taken for sequencing was peripheral blood. In nucleotides, the CDR3 is TGTGCCACCCGAAGAGAATCACTAGCGGGATATTACGGGAATGAGCAGTTCTTC. Translation: CATRRESLAGYYGNEQFF.